What follows are 17 T cell receptor beta chains derived from one specimen sequenced in a study of T cell clonotyping in hematopoietic cell transplantation. Data came from immunoSEQ multiplex PCR; TCRdb stores just in-frame clones and leaves some out. This table has under 45,000 clones, 85% to 95% appearing once. The sample's time point: recipient sample about 28 days before transplant, after cytoreduction. The sequences come from peripheral blood mononuclear cells, collected before stem cell transplant. The receptors come from a man aged 40-49 years with chronic myeloid leukemia. Some clones in this sample may be carry-over from other donors' samples.

The chain is built from TRBV19 and TRBJ2-1; weak D call: TRBD1 (5 bases). Trimming removed 2 bases at V and 2 bases at J, with 7 bases between. This CDR3 contains 14 residues. Germline lookup yields CDR1 LNHDA and CDR2 SQIVND (reference sequence). For the CDR3, the DNA is TGTGCCAGTAGTATAACAGGAGCCTACAATGAGCAGTTCTTC. Protein product: CASSITGAYNEQFF.

In its sample, this clone was seen once. This chain connects TRBV29-1 to TRBJ2-2, with D uncertain. This CDR3 has 13 amino acids. The V end was cut by 6 bases, the J end by 6 bases, with 14 bases between. In germline, CDR1 is SQVTM, CDR2 ANQGSEA. DNA of the CDR3: TGCAGCGTCCTCCCTCCTGGGGCCGGGGAGCTGTTTTTT. It specifies CSVLPPGAGELFF.

The genes are TRBV7-9 and TRBJ1-1; the D is unclear. The V end was cut by 6 bases, the J end by 6 bases, with 14 bases between. This CDR3 comprises 13 residues. Per germline, CDR1 SEHNR and CDR2 FQNEAQ (reference sequence). CDR3 region: CASSFGRQSEAFF. The CDR3 bases are TGTGCCAGCAGTTTCGGTCGACAATCTGAAGCTTTCTTT. The variable domain in full, completed from reference TRBV7-9 and TRBJ1-1, reads DTGVSQNPRHKITKRGQNVTFRCDPISEHNRLYWYRQTLGQGPEFLTYFQNEAQLEKSRLLSDRFSAERPKGSFSTLEIQRTEQGDSAMYLCASSFGRQSEAFFGQGTRLTVV.

J is TRBJ2-7 and V is TRBV5-6; a weak D match, TRBD1 (5 bases). In germline, CDR1 is SGHDT, CDR2 YYEEEE. V lost 5 bases, J lost 3 bases, and 12 bases lay in between. This CDR3 comprises 13 residues. CDR3 coding DNA: TGTGCCAGCAGTGCCAGGGTGGGCTACGAGCAGTACTTC. Encoded protein: CASSARVGYEQYF.

This chain uses TRBV5-1 with TRBJ1-6; 7 bases fit TRBD1. This CDR3 contains 15 residues. V trimming: 2 bases; J trimming: 7 bases; junction bases outside the gene matches: 6. Per the germline V gene, CDR1 is SGHRS and CDR2 is YFSETQ. CDR3 in amino acids: CASSFGDSGNSPLHF. The DNA of the CDR3 is TGCGCCAGCAGCTTCGGGGACAGCGGCAATTCACCCCTCCACTTT.

V usage is TRBV28 and J usage is TRBJ1-5; D possibly corresponds to TRBD1 (5 bases). V was cut by 6 bases and J by 1 base, with 16 bases left in between. The CDR3 has 16 residues. CDR1 is MDHEN, CDR2 SYDVKM, per germline. DNA for the CDR3: TGTGCCAGCAGCATCCTCGGGACGGGGAGCAATCAGCCCCAGCATTTT. This translates into CASSILGTGSNQPQHF.

The rearrangement joins TRBV5-6 to TRBJ1-6, with D perhaps TRBD1 (6 bases). The length of the CDR3 is 15 residues. V was pared by 3 bases and J by 4 bases, with 11 bases between. Germline lookup yields CDR1 SGHDT and CDR2 YYEEEE. The CDR3, as DNA: TGTGCCAGCAGCTCAAGGACAGATTATAATTCACCCCTCCACTTT. This sequence encodes CASSSRTDYNSPLHF.

This clone showed up just once. The same CDR3 is also encoded by other DNA sequences in this sample. The V and J genes are TRBV28 and TRBJ1-5; a weak D match, TRBD1 (6 bases). The CDR3 contains 13 residues. Looked up from germline, CDR1 is MDHEN and CDR2 is SYDVKM. The V gene lost 11 bases and the J gene lost 1 base, with 12 bases spanning the gap. Here the CDR3 DNA reads TGTGCCTGTAGGGGGGCGAGCAATCAGCCCCAGCATTTT. Its protein is CACRGASNQPQHF.

V usage is TRBV7-9 and J usage is TRBJ1-5; no clear D. V was pared by 2 bases and J by 2 bases, with 7 bases between. This CDR3 comprises 14 residues. Germline values: CDR1 SEHNR, CDR2 FQNEAQ (reference sequence). The chain's CDR3 is CASSLRPGNQPQHF. Here the CDR3 DNA reads TGTGCCAGCAGCTTACGTCCGGGCAATCAGCCCCAGCATTTT. Filled out from reference TRBV7-9 and TRBJ1-5, the complete variable domain reads DTGVSQNPRHKITKRGQNVTFRCDPISEHNRLYWYRQTLGQGPEFLTYFQNEAQLEKSRLLSDRFSAERPKGSFSTLEIQRTEQGDSAMYLCASSLRPGNQPQHFGDGTRLSIL.

The V gene is TRBV5-1, the J gene TRBJ1-3, with D unresolved. There are 14 residues in the CDR3. V shed 3 bases and J shed 0 bases, with 7 bases lying between them. The germline CDR1 and CDR2 sequences are SGHRS and YFSETQ. CDR3 nucleotides: TGCGCCAGCAGCTCCCAGAGCTCTGGAAACACCATATATTTT. It codes for CASSSQSSGNTIYF.

This chain connects TRBV30 to TRBJ1-1; TRBD1 might be the D (6 bases). This CDR3 is 13 amino acids long. Germline values: CDR1 GTSNPN, CDR2 SVGIG (reference sequence). V gave up 1 base and J gave up 5 bases, with 11 bases separating them. The CDR3 DNA reads as TGTGCCTGGAGTGAGGGGGATTGGACTGAAGCTTTCTTT. Protein product: CAWSEGDWTEAFF.

The chain has TRBV11-1 and TRBJ2-4; no clear D. Trimming stripped 1 base from V and 7 bases from J, with 5 bases between. The CDR3 contains 12 residues. Germline assignment: CDR1 SGHAT and CDR2 FQDESV (reference sequence). The CDR3 spells CASSLEWNIQYF. The CDR3, as DNA: TGTGCCAGCAGCTTAGAGTGGAACATTCAGTACTTC.

This clone appeared once. The J gene is TRBJ2-7, the V gene TRBV2; perhaps TRBD1 as D (6 bases). Germline CDR1 SNHLY, CDR2 FYNNEI. V lost 6 bases and J 5 bases, leaving 17 bases between the germline ends. There are 14 residues in the CDR3. CDR3 DNA sequence: TGTGCCAGCAGGGTCTTAGGGACAAATAACGAGCAGTACTTC. This gives the protein CASRVLGTNNEQYF.

This chain joins TRBV27 and TRBJ1-1; D call uncertain. Trimming stripped 0 bases from V and 1 base from J, with 9 bases between. Germline lookup yields CDR1 MNHEY and CDR2 SMNVEV (reference sequence). The CDR3 is made up of 15 amino acids. This CDR3 is CASSLSYRWNTEAFF. CDR3 sequence (DNA): TGTGCCAGCAGTTTATCGTACAGATGGAACACTGAAGCTTTCTTT.

This chain connects TRBV11-2 to TRBJ2-7, with D unresolved. The V and J ends lost 1 base and 0 bases respectively, with 7 bases between them. CDR1 and CDR2 from the germline V gene are SGHAT and FQNNGV. This CDR3 spans 14 amino acids. The CDR3 coding sequence is TGTGCCAGCAGCTTAGGGGCGAGCTCCTACGAGCAGTACTTC. Translation: CASSLGASSYEQYF.

This clone showed up just once. The chain employs TRBV11-2 and TRBJ2-7, with D perhaps TRBD1 (5 bases). The CDR3 loop spans 14 amino acids. V dropped 3 bases and J dropped 0 bases, with 9 bases sitting between them. Germline CDR1 reads SGHAT; CDR2 reads FQNNGV. The CDR3: CASSFAQASYEQYF. The CDR3 DNA follows: TGTGCCAGCAGCTTTGCACAGGCCTCCTACGAGCAGTACTTC.

The chain uses TRBV28 and TRBJ1-6, with TRBD1 matching over 8 bases. Germline loops: CDR1 MDHEN, CDR2 SYDVKM. J gave up 6 bases and V 1 base, and 5 bases lay outside the gene matches. The CDR3 contains 16 residues. The CDR3 loop reads CASSLLPGQGNSPLHF. The CDR3 coding sequence is TGTGCCAGCAGTTTATTGCCCGGACAGGGTAATTCACCCCTCCACTTT.